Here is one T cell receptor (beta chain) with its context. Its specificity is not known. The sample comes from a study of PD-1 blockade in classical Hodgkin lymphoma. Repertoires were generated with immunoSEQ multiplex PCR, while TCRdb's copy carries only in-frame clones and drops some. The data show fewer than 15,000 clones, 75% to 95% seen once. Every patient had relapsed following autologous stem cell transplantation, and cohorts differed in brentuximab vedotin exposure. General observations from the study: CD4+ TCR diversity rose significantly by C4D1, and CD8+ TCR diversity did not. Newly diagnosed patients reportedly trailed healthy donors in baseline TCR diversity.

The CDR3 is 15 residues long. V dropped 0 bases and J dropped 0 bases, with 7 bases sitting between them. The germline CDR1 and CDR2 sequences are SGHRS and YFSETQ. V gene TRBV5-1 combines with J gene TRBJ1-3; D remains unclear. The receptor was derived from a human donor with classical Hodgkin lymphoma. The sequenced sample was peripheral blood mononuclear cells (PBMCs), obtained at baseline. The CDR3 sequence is CASSLEAFSGNTIYF. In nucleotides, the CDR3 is TGCGCCAGCAGCTTGGAGGCTTTCTCTGGAAACACCATATATTTT.